This T cell receptor (beta chain) comes out of a study of T cells in Graves' hyperthyroidism and ophthalmopathy. Authors of the study amplified TCR beta CDR3 regions from RNA transcripts. HTBI primers were employed in a first-round RT-PCR of the TCR CDR3. Via MiXCR, TCRdb re-called the multiplex PCR reads, giving one row per CDR3 protein. This sample has hundreds of thousands of distinct CDR3 sequences, with 45% found just once. Lactation, pregnancy, other autoimmune disease or uncontrolled infection excluded patients. Together with thyroid ultrasound, orbital computed tomography, serum thyroxine and TRAb, clinical symptoms were used for diagnoses. This CDR3 spans 14 amino acids. Germline lookup yields CDR1 SNHLY and CDR2 FYNNEI. Unmatched junction bases numbered 3, after V lost 7 bases and J lost 4 bases. Whole-study findings and limits: Model output signaled ophthalmopathy a median 6.5 months ahead of onset. Through a model of 13 V-J features, ophthalmopathy was separated from stable hyperthyroidism.

This clonotype was detected only a few times. Its antigen remains unknown. Sequences were obtained from peripheral blood or thyroid tissue (not recorded which). This TCR was recovered from an adult man with Graves' disease, either hyperthyroidism or ophthalmopathy (not recorded which). The genes are TRBV2 and TRBJ2-2, with 10 bases that match TRBD2. The CDR3 loop reads CASTGTSVTGELFF. CDR3 in DNA: TGTGCCAGCACCGGGACTAGCGTCACCGGGGAGCTGTTTTTT.